This T cell receptor beta chain was observed in a study of cytomegalovirus exposure and HLA in healthy donors. 60 Vbeta and 13 Jbeta primers were used in PCR. Repertoires were generated with immunoSEQ multiplex PCR, while TCRdb's copy carries only in-frame clones and drops some. The sample records under 130,000 clones, 78% being singletons. The sample consisted of PBMCs. This receptor was identified in a man aged 25-40 years in good health and CMV-seronegative.

In DNA form, the CDR3 reads TGTGCCAGCAGATCCGGGACTAGCGGGGGGTTCTGGACAGATACGCAGTATTTT. This sequence encodes CASRSGTSGGFWTDTQYF. V and J are TRBV7-2 and TRBJ2-3, with 15 bases identical to TRBD2. Germline trimming cut 6 bases from V and 3 bases from J; bases unmatched to any gene: 10. The CDR3 has 18 residues. Germline CDR1 reads SGHTA; CDR2 reads FQGNSA.